The source of this TCR beta chain is a study of identical twins. Findings and limits, study-wide: Some out-of-frame alpha sequences were shared by twins, and these showed excess low generation probability. In zero-insertion analyses, partial confounding could arise from invariant MAIT and iNKT cells.

From germline, CDR1 is SGHRS and CDR2 YFSETQ. CDR3 length: 17 residues. After removal of 4 bases from V and 3 bases from J, the junction contained 12 bases not matched to a gene. In TCRdb, the 5' RACE reads were re-called with MiXCR into one record per CDR3 protein. The sample contains 430,000 or so distinct CDR3 sequences, approximately 25% of which appear only once. Note on this clonotype: Antigen unknown.

The same data also went into a second study, on T cells expressing NK-cell markers.

The source is a woman under 30 in good health. The chain links TRBV5-1 to TRBJ2-1; 8 bases are shared with TRBD1. Sequences were obtained from CD4+ T cells sorted from blood. The CDR3 DNA sequence: TGCGCCAGCAGCCTTTTGCAGGGGGCACCCAACTACAATGAGCAGTTCTTC. Translated: CASSLLQGAPNYNEQFF. Together with reference TRBV5-1 and TRBJ2-1, the CDR3 gives the full variable domain: KAGVTQTPRYLIKTRGQQVTLSCSPISGHRSVSWYQQTPGQGLQFLFEYFSETQRNKGNFPGRFSGRQFSNSRSEMNVSTLELGDSALYLCASSLLQGAPNYNEQFFGPGTRLTVL.